This T cell receptor beta chain was captured by sequencing in a study of blood T cell repertoires in COVID-19. Study information: In each case, the material was cDNA or gDNA derived from T cells, B-cell-depleted T cells, or PBMCs.

In the source study's methods: Reference gene primer amplification yielded estimated nucleated cell counts. TCRdb's table, derived via immunoSEQ multiplex PCR, lists solely in-frame clones and lacks some. D and trimming come from the DNA, and the V and J calls and clone size come from that table. Here the sample spans tens of thousands of clones, around 88% being singletons. This CDR3 spans 14 amino acids. The V gene end was trimmed by 7 bases and the J gene end by 1 base; junction bases not matched to a gene: 3. CDR1 LNHNV and CDR2 YYDKDF come from the germline V gene (reference sequence). The chain recombines TRBV15 with TRBJ2-2, with 7 bases matching TRBD1. Sequencing was done on a sample of peripheral blood. The source of this sequence is a man aged 60 to 69 with acute or convalescent COVID-19. The CDR3 nucleotides read TGTGCCACCACACACAGGGGGAACACCGGGGAGCTGTTTTTT. Its protein product is CATTHRGNTGELFF.